The clone carrying this T cell receptor beta chain was observed a few times. CDR1 and CDR2 from the germline V gene are MNHEY and SVGAGI. With V trimmed by 4 bases and J by 0 bases, 2 bases remained unmatched. The CDR3 has 15 amino acids. Sequencing was performed with immunoSEQ multiplex PCR; in TCRdb, only in-frame clones are kept and a portion is missing. Of around 100,000 clones listed, roughly 85% are singletons. This entry is derived from a study of blood T cell repertoires in COVID-19. Sequenced input: peripheral blood. The chain recombines TRBV6-5 with TRBJ2-7; 11 bases line up with TRBD1. The clonotype comes from a man aged 45-65 years in a cohort sampled during active COVID-19. Here the CDR3 reads CASSSGTGGSYEQYF. CDR3 bases: TGTGCCAGCAGTTCTGGGACAGGGGGCTCCTACGAGCAGTACTTC.